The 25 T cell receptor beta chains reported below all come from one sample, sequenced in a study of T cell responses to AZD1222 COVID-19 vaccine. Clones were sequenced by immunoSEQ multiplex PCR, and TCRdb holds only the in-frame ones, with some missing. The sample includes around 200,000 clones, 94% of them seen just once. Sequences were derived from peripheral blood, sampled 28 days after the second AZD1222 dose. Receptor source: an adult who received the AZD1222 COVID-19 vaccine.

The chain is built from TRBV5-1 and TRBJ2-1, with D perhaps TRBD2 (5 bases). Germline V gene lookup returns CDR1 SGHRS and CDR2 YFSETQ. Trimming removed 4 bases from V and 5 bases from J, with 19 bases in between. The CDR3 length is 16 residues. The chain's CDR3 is CASSPWSLLANNEQFF. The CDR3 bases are TGCGCCAGCAGCCCGTGGTCATTGTTAGCGAACAATGAGCAGTTCTTC.

The CDR3 protein is CASSFQGTTEAFF. The DNA for the CDR3 is TGCGCCAGCAGCTTCCAGGGTACTACTGAAGCTTTCTTT. This chain joins TRBV5-1 and TRBJ1-1; D might be TRBD1 (5 bases). V gave up 2 bases and J gave up 5 bases, with 10 bases separating them. The CDR3 contains 13 residues. Germline CDR1 reads SGHRS; CDR2 reads YFSETQ.

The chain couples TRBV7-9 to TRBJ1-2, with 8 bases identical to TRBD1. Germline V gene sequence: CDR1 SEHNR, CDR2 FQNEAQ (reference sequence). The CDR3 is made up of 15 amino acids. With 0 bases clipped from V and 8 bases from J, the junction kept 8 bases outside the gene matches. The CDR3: CASSLAGTGASGYTF. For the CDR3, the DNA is TGTGCCAGCAGCTTAGCGGGGACAGGTGCGTCGGGCTACACCTTC.

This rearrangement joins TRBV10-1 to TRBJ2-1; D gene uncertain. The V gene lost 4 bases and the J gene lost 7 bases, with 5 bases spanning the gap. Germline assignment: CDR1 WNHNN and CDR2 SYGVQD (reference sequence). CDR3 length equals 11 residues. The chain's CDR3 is CASSAGNEQFF. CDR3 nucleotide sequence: TGCGCCAGCAGTGCCGGGAATGAGCAGTTCTTC.

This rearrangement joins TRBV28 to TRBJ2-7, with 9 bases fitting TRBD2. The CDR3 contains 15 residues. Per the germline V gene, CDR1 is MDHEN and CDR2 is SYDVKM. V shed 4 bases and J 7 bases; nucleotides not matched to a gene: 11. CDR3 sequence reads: CASSSPAGGLGEQYF. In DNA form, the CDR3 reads TGTGCCAGCAGTTCTCCGGCGGGAGGGCTGGGGGAGCAGTACTTC.

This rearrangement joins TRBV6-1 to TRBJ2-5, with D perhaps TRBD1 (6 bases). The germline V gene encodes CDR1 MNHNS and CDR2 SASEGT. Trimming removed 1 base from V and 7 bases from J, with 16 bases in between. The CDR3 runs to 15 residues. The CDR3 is CASSEDPGRTVTQYF. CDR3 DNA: TGTGCCAGCAGTGAAGACCCCGGTAGGACAGTGACCCAGTACTTC.

CDR3 DNA: TGTGCCAGTAGTATCGGCAGCACTAGCACAGATACGCAGTATTTT. Protein sequence: CASSIGSTSTDTQYF. The chain links TRBV19 to TRBJ2-3; D gene ambiguous. This CDR3 is 15 amino acids long. Trimming cost V 3 bases and J 0 bases, with 10 bases left between them. Germline V lookup: CDR1 LNHDA, CDR2 SQIVND (reference sequence).

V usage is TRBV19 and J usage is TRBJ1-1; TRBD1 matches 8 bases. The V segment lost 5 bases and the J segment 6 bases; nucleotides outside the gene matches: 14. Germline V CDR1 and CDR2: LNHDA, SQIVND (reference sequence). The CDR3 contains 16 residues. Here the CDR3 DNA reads TGTGCCAGTAGTCTCCGGGCAGGGGGCGTTTCGGCTGAAGCTTTCTTT. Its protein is CASSLRAGGVSAEAFF. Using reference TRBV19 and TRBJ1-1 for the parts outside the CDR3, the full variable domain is DGGITQSPKYLFRKEGQNVTLSCEQNLNHDAMYWYRQDPGQGLRLIYYSQIVNDFQKGDIAEGYSVSREKKESFPLTVTSAQKNPTAFYLCASSLRAGGVSAEAFFGQGTRLTVV.

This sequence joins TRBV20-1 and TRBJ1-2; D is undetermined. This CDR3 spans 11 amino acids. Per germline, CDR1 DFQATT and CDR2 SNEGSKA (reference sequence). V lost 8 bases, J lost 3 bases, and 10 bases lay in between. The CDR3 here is CSSRSYYGYTF. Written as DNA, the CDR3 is TGCAGTTCCAGATCCTACTATGGCTACACCTTC.

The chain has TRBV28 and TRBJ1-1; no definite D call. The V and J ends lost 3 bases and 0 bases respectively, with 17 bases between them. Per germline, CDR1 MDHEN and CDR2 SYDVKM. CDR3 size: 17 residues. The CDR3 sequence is CASSLRRNPRMNTEAFF. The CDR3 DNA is TGTGCCAGCAGTTTGAGACGCAACCCTAGAATGAACACTGAAGCTTTCTTT.

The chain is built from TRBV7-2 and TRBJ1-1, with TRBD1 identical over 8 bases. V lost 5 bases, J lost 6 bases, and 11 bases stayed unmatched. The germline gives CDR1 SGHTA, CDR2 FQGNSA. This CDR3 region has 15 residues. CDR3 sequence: CASSPGQGFVSEAFF. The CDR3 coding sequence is TGTGCCAGCAGCCCCGGACAGGGTTTCGTTTCTGAAGCTTTCTTT.

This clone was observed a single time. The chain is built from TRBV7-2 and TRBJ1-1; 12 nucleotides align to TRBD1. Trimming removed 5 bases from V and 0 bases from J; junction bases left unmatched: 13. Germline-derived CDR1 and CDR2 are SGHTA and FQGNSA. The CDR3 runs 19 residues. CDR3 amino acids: CASSPQGTGGLTLNTEAFF. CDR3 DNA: TGTGCCAGCAGCCCTCAAGGGACAGGGGGCCTTACACTGAACACTGAAGCTTTCTTT.

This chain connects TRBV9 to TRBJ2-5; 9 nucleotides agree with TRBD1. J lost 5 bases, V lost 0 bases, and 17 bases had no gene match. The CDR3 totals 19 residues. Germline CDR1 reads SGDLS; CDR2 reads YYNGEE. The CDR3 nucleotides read TGTGCCAGCAGCGTAGGACGGGCTGGAGGACAGGGGTTGGTGGAGACCCAGTACTTC. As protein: CASSVGRAGGQGLVETQYF.

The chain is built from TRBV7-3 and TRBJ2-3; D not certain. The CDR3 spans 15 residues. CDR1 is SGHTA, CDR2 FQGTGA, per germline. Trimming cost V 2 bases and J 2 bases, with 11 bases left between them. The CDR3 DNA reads TGTGCCAGCAGCTTATTTGGTCAGAACACAGATACGCAGTATTTT. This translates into CASSLFGQNTDTQYF. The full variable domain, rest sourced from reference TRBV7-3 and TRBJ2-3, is GAGVSQTPSNKVTEKGKYVELRCDPISGHTALYWYRQSLGQGPEFLIYFQGTGAADDSGLPNDRFFAVRPEGSVSTLKIQRTERGDSAVYLCASSLFGQNTDTQYFGPGTRLTVL.

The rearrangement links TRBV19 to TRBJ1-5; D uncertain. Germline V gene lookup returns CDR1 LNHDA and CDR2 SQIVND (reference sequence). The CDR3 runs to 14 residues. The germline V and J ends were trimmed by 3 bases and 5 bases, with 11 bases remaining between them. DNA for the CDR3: TGTGCCAGTAGTATCTGGGATGGGGATCAGCCCCAGCATTTT. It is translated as CASSIWDGDQPQHF.

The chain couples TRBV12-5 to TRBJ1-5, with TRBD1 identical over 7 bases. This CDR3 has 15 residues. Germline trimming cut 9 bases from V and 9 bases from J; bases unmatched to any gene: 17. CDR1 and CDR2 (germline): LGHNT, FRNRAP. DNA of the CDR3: TGTGCTAGCCAATCTCGACAGGGATCTCTCTCGCCCCAGCATTTT. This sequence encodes CASQSRQGSLSPQHF.

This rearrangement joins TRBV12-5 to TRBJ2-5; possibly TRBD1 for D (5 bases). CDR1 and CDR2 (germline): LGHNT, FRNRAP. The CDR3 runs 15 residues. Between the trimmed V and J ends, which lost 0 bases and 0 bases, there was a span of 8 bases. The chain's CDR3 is CASGLVRTHQETQYF. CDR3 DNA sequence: TGTGCTAGTGGTTTGGTACGGACACACCAAGAGACCCAGTACTTC.

CDR3 protein: CASSLALAGEQFF. The CDR3 nucleotides are TGCGCCAGCAGCTTGGCTCTAGCGGGGGAGCAGTTCTTC. The chain couples TRBV5-1 to TRBJ2-1; 9 bases agree with TRBD2. The CDR3 has 13 amino acids. Germline trimming cut 0 bases from V and 10 bases from J; bases unmatched to any gene: 2. Germline V CDR1 and CDR2: SGHRS, YFSETQ.

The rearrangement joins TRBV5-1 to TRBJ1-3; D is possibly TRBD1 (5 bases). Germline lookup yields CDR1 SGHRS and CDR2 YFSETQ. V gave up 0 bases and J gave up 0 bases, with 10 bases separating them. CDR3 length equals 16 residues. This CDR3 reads CASSLGGTFSGNTIYF. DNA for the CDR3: TGCGCCAGCAGCTTGGGAGGGACTTTCTCTGGAAACACCATATATTTT.

For the CDR3, the DNA is TGTGCCAGCAGCGACGGTGATAGCGGGAGAAATGAGCAGTTCTTC. Residues: CASSDGDSGRNEQFF. V and J are TRBV9 and TRBJ2-1; 9 bases fit TRBD2. V lost 3 bases, J lost 7 bases, and 8 bases stayed unmatched. This CDR3 has 15 amino acids. The V gene's germline CDR1 is SGDLS and CDR2 YYNGEE.

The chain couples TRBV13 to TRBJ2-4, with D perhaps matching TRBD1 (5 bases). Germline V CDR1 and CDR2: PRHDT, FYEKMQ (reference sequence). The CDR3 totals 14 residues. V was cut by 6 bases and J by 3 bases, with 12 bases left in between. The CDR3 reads CASRLGRLKNIQYF. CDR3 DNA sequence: TGTGCCAGCAGGTTGGGGCGTCTCAAAAACATTCAGTACTTC.

The CDR3 bases are TGTGCCAGTAGTCCCCGAAGCGGGAGGTATGGTACCGGGGAGCTGTTTTTT. This codes for CASSPRSGRYGTGELFF. The chain combines TRBV19 with TRBJ2-2, with 9 bases that match TRBD2. Germline V lookup: CDR1 LNHDA, CDR2 SQIVND (reference sequence). J gave up 5 bases and V 5 bases, and 12 bases lay outside the gene matches. The CDR3 has 17 residues.

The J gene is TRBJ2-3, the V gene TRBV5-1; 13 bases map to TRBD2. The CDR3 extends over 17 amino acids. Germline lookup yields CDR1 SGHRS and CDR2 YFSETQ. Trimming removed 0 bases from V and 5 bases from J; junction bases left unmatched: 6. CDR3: CASSLVLAGGQGDTQYF. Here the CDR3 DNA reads TGCGCCAGCAGCTTGGTACTAGCGGGAGGGCAGGGAGATACGCAGTATTTT.

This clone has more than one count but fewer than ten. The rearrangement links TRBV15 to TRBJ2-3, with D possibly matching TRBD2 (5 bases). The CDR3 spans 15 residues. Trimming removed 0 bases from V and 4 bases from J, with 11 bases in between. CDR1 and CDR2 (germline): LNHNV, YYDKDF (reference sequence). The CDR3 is CATSRDRGSADTQYF. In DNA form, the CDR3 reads TGTGCCACCAGCAGAGACAGAGGGAGTGCAGATACGCAGTATTTT.

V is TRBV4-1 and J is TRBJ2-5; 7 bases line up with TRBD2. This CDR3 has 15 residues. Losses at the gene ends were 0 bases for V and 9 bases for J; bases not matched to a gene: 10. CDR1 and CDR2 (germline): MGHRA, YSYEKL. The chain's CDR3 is CASSQEGTTFAAQYF. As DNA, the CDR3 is TGCGCCAGCAGCCAAGAAGGGACTACCTTCGCGGCCCAGTACTTC.